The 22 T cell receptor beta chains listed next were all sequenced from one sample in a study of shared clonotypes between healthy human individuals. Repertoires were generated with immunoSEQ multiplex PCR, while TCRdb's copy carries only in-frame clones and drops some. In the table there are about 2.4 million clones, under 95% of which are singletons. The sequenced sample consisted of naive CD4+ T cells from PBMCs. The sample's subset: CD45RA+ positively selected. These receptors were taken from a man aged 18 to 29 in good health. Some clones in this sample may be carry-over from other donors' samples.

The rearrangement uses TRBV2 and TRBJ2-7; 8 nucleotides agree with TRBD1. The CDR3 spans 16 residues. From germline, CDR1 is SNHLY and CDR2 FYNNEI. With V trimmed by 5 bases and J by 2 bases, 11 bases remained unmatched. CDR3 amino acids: CASSPRGLAFPYEQYF. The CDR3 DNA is TGTGCCAGCAGTCCCAGGGGGCTAGCGTTCCCCTACGAGCAGTACTTC.

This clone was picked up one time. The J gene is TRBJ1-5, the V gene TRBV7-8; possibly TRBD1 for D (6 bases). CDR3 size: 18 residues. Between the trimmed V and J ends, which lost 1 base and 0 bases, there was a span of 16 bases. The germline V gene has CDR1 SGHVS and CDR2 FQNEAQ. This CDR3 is CASSLEISAGASNQPQHF. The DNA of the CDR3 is TGTGCCAGCAGCTTAGAGATTTCGGCGGGGGCTAGCAATCAGCCCCAGCATTTT.

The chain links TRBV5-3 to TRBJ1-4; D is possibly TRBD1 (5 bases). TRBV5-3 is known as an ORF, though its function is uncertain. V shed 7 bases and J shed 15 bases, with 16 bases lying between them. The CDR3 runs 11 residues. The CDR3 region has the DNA TGTGCCAGACCTAGGGACGGTTTTTTGTTTTTT. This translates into CARPRDGFLFF.

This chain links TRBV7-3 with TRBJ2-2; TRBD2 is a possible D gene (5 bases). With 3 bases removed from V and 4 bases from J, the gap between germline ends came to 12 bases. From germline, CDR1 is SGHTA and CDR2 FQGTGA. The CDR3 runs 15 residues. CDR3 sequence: CASSFGRRGTGELFF. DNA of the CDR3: TGTGCCAGCAGCTTCGGACGCCGGGGCACCGGGGAGCTGTTTTTT.

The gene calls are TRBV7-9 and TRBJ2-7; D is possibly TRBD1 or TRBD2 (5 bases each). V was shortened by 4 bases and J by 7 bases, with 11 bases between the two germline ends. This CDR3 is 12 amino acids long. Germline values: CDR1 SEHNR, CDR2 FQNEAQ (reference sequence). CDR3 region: CASSWGGGEQYF. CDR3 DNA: TGTGCCAGCAGCTGGGGCGGCGGGGAGCAGTACTTC.

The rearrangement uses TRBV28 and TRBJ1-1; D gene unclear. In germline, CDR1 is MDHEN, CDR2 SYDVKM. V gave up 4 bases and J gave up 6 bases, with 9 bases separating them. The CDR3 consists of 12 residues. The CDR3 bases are TGTGCCAGCAGTTCCCAGAATCCTGAAGCTTTCTTT. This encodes CASSSQNPEAFF. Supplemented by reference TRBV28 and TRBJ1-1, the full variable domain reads DVKVTQSSRYLVKRTGEKVFLECVQDMDHENMFWYRQDPGLGLRLIYFSYDVKMKEKGDIPEGYSVSREKKERFSLILESASTNQTSMYLCASSSQNPEAFFGQGTRLTVV.

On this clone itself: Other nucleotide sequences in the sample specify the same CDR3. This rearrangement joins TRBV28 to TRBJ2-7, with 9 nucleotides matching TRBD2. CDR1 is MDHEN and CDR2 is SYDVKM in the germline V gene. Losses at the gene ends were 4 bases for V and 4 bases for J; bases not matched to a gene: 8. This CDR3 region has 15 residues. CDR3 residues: CASSSPGLALYEQYF. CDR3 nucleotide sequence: TGTGCCAGCAGTTCCCCGGGACTAGCTTTGTACGAGCAGTACTTC. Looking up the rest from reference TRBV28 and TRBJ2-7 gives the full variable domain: DVKVTQSSRYLVKRTGEKVFLECVQDMDHENMFWYRQDPGLGLRLIYFSYDVKMKEKGDIPEGYSVSREKKERFSLILESASTNQTSMYLCASSSPGLALYEQYFGPGTRLTVT.

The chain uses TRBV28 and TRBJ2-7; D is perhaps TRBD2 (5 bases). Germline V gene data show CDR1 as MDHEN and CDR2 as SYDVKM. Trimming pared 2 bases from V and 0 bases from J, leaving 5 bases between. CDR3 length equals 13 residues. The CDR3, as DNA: TGTGCCAGCAGTTTAGACTACTCCTACGAGCAGTACTTC. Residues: CASSLDYSYEQYF.

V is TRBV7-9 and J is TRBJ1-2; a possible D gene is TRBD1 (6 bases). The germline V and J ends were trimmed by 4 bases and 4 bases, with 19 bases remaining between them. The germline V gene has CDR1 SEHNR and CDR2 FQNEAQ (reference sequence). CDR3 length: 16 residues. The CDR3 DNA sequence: TGTGCCAGCAGCTCAACAACCGGGACATTGGGCTATGGCTACACCTTC. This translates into CASSSTTGTLGYGYTF.

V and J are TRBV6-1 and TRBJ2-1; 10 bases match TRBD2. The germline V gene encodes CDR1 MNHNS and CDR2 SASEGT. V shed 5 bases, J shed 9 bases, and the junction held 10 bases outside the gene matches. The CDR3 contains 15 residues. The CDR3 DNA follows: TGTGCCAGCAGTCGGAGCGGGAGGGCCGGCGGTGAGCAGTTCTTC. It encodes CASSRSGRAGGEQFF.

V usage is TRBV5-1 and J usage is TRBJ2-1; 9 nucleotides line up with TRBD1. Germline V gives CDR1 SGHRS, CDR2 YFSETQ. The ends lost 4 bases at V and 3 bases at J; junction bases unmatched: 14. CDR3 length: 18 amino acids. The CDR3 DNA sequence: TGCGCCAGCAGCCTCACCATCATGGGACAGGGAATCTACAATGAGCAGTTCTTC. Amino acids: CASSLTIMGQGIYNEQFF.

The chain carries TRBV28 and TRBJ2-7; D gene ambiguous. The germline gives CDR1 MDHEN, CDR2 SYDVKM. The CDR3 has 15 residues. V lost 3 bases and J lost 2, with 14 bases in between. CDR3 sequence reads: CASSLIVGQAYEQYF. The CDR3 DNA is TGTGCCAGCAGTTTGATAGTTGGGCAGGCCTACGAGCAGTACTTC.

The CDR3 reads CASSLEAGGGYTF. As DNA, the CDR3 is TGTGCCAGCAGCTTAGAGGCAGGGGGAGGCTACACCTTC. The chain links TRBV7-9 to TRBJ1-2, with 7 bases that match TRBD1. Trimming removed 1 base from V and 8 bases from J; junction bases left unmatched: 4. Germline-derived CDR1 and CDR2 are SEHNR and FQNEAQ (reference sequence). CDR3 size: 13 residues.

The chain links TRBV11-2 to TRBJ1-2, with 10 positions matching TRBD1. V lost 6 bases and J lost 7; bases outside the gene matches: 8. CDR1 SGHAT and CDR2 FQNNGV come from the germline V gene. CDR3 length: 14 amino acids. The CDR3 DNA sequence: TGTGCCAGCAGACAGCTGACAGGGGGCAGTGGCTACACCTTC. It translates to CASRQLTGGSGYTF.

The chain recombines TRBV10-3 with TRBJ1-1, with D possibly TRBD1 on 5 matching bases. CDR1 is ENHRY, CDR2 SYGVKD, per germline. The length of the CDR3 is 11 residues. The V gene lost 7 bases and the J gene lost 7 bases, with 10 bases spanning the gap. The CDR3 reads CAITGDGEAFF. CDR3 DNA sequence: TGTGCCATCACCGGGGACGGTGAAGCTTTCTTT.

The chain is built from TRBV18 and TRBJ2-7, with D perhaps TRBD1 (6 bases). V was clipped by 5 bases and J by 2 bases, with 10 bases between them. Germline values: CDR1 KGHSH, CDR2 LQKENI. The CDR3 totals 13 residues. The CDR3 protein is CASSSGQTYEQYF. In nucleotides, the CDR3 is TGTGCCAGCTCATCTGGACAGACCTACGAGCAGTACTTC.

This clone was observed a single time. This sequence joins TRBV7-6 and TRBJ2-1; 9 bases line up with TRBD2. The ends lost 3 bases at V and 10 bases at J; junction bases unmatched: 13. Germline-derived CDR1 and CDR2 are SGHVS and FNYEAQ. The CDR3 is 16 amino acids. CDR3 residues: CASSFGLAGLSVEQFF. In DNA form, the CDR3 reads TGTGCCAGCAGCTTCGGGCTAGCGGGACTATCGGTCGAGCAGTTCTTC.

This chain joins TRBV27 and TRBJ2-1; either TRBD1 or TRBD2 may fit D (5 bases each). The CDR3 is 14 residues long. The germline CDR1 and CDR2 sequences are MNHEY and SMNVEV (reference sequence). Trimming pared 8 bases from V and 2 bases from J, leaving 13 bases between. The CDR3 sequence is CASSIGGPYNEQFF. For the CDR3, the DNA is TGTGCCAGCTCTATTGGGGGACCCTACAATGAGCAGTTCTTC.

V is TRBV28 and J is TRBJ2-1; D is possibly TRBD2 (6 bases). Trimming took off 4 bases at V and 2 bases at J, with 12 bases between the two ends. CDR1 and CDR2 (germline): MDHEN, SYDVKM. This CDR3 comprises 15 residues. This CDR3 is CASSWVSGAYNEQFF. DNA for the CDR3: TGTGCCAGCAGTTGGGTTAGCGGAGCCTACAATGAGCAGTTCTTC. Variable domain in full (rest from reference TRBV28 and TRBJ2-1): DVKVTQSSRYLVKRTGEKVFLECVQDMDHENMFWYRQDPGLGLRLIYFSYDVKMKEKGDIPEGYSVSREKKERFSLILESASTNQTSMYLCASSWVSGAYNEQFFGPGTRLTVL.

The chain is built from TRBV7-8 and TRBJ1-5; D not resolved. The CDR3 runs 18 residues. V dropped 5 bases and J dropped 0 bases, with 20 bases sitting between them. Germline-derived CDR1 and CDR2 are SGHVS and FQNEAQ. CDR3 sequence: CASSLGEIVGYSNQPQHF. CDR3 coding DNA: TGTGCCAGCAGCCTCGGGGAGATCGTCGGATATAGCAATCAGCCCCAGCATTTT. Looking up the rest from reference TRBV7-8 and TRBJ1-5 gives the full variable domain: GAGVSQSPRYKVAKRGQDVALRCDPISGHVSLFWYQQALGQGPEFLTYFQNEAQLDKSGLPSDRFFAERPEGSVSTLKIQRTQQEDSAVYLCASSLGEIVGYSNQPQHFGDGTRLSIL.

This CDR3 is CASSPDHFLSGANVLTF. CDR3 nucleotides: TGTGCCAGTAGCCCGGACCACTTCCTTTCTGGGGCCAACGTCCTGACTTTC. This sequence joins TRBV19 and TRBJ2-6; the D is unclear. This CDR3 has 17 residues. V was clipped by 6 bases and J by 1 base, with 16 bases between them. In germline, CDR1 is LNHDA, CDR2 SQIVND (reference sequence).

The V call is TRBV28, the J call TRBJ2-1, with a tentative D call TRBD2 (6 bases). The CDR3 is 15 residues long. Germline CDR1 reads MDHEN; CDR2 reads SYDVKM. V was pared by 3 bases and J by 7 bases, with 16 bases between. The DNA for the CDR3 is TGTGCCAGCAGTTTTCGACCAGCTCGGGGGAATGAGCAGTTCTTC. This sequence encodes CASSFRPARGNEQFF.